Here is one TCR beta chain with its context. Germline V gene data show CDR1 as LNHNV and CDR2 as YYDKDF (reference sequence). The CDR3 is made up of 14 amino acids. V gave up 0 bases and J gave up 5 bases, with 10 bases separating them. Per the original data handling: Reference gene primer amplification in the assay estimated nucleated cell counts. Profiling relied on immunoSEQ multiplex PCR, and the TCRdb table lists in-frame clones only, not all of them. V, J and clone size reflect that table, while D and trimming were determined from the DNA. The sample yields about 210,000 clones, around 86% seen once. These data originate in a study of blood T cell repertoires in COVID-19. Whole-study context: The United States, Italy and Spain supplied acute and convalescent COVID-19 samples.

Individuals drawn from around 25 US areas were about 18 to 100 years old. V usage is TRBV15 and J usage is TRBJ1-1, with a possible D match to TRBD1 (5 bases). The sample was PBMCs or T cells enriched from blood (not recorded which). The clonotype comes from a woman in her 50s with acute COVID-19. The CDR3 sequence: CATSRDRVETEAFF. The CDR3 nucleotides read TGTGCCACCAGCAGAGACAGGGTGGAGACTGAAGCTTTCTTT.